Below are 17 T cell receptor beta chains sequenced from a single sample in a study of blood T cell repertoires in COVID-19. The repertoire was sequenced with immunoSEQ multiplex PCR; TCRdb's copy has only in-frame clones and lacks some. The table lists 150,000 or so clones, around 90% of them singletons. Sequencing was carried out using peripheral blood. These receptor sequences come from a man aged 50 to 60 with acute or convalescent COVID-19.

The chain carries TRBV2 and TRBJ2-4; a possible D gene is TRBD1 (6 bases). Trimming cost V 5 bases and J 2 bases, with 10 bases left between them. CDR3 length: 14 residues. Per the germline V gene, CDR1 is SNHLY and CDR2 is FYNNEI. DNA of the CDR3: TGTGCCAGCAGTACCCGGGACACCAAAAACATTCAGTACTTC. Amino acids: CASSTRDTKNIQYF.

CDR3 sequence reads: CAISNPASSGNYEQYF. Written as DNA, the CDR3 is TGTGCCATCAGTAACCCCGCGTCCAGCGGGAACTACGAGCAGTACTTC. The V call is TRBV10-3, the J call TRBJ2-7; 7 bases line up with TRBD2. J lost 3 bases, V lost 5 bases, and 13 bases had no gene match. CDR1 and CDR2 from the germline V gene are ENHRY and SYGVKD. This CDR3 is built from 16 residues.

The chain links TRBV2 to TRBJ2-2, with D hard to call. From germline, CDR1 is SNHLY and CDR2 FYNNEI. With 4 bases removed from V and 4 bases from J, the gap between germline ends came to 10 bases. CDR3 length: 14 residues. The CDR3, as DNA: TGTGCCAGCAGTGCCACTACTTCCACCGGGGAGCTGTTTTTT. It specifies CASSATTSTGELFF.

The V and J genes are TRBV28 and TRBJ2-7; the match to TRBD1 covers 10 bases. Germline values: CDR1 MDHEN, CDR2 SYDVKM. The CDR3 runs to 13 residues. V was pared by 10 bases and J by 4 bases, with 7 bases of the junction left unmatched. CDR3 bases: TGTGCCACCTTCGACAGGGGGCGATACGAGCAGTACTTC. Translation: CATFDRGRYEQYF.

The chain has TRBV18 and TRBJ1-5, with 9 bases identical to TRBD1. CDR1 and CDR2 (germline): KGHSH, LQKENI. There are 15 residues in the CDR3. V lost 3 bases to trimming and J lost 5 bases; unmatched junction nucleotides: 5. CDR3 nucleotides: TGTGCCAGCTCACCGACACAGGGGGCGGATCAGCCCCAGCATTTT. Translation: CASSPTQGADQPQHF.

V gene TRBV4-1 combines with J gene TRBJ2-6; unclear D gene. The germline V gene has CDR1 MGHRA and CDR2 YSYEKL. V lost 0 bases and J 0 bases, leaving 6 bases between the germline ends. This CDR3 is 16 amino acids long. CDR3 sequence (DNA): TGCGCCAGCAGCCAAGAGTCGCGCTCTGGGGCCAACGTCCTGACTTTC. Amino acids: CASSQESRSGANVLTF.

The chain employs TRBV18 and TRBJ2-1, with TRBD1 identical over 7 bases. This CDR3 region has 15 residues. CDR1 and CDR2 from the germline V gene are KGHSH and LQKENI. The V and J ends lost 5 bases and 1 base, in that order; junction bases with no gene match: 5. The CDR3 reads CASSRQGYSYNEQFF. The CDR3 region has the DNA TGTGCCAGCTCAAGACAGGGTTATTCCTACAATGAGCAGTTCTTC.

The chain links TRBV9 to TRBJ2-3, with D possibly matching TRBD1 (5 bases). The CDR3 length is 14 residues. V dropped 0 bases and J dropped 0 bases, with 5 bases sitting between them. Germline V gives CDR1 SGDLS, CDR2 YYNGEE. CDR3 in amino acids: CASSVAGSTDTQYF. CDR3 in DNA: TGTGCCAGCAGCGTAGCAGGGAGCACAGATACGCAGTATTTT.

J is TRBJ2-3 and V is TRBV2; 9 bases are shared with TRBD2. The junction had 4 bases not matched to a gene; V was cut back by 5 bases and J by 1 base. CDR3 size: 15 residues. Germline V gene sequence: CDR1 SNHLY, CDR2 FYNNEI. CDR3 nucleotide sequence: TGTGCCAGCAGTCGTAGCGGGAGTGGCACAGATACGCAGTATTTT. It yields the protein CASSRSGSGTDTQYF.

The chain combines TRBV18 with TRBJ1-1; no reliable D call. This CDR3 region has 15 residues. Trimming left V 5 bases short and J 6 bases short, with 19 bases between. Germline V lookup: CDR1 KGHSH, CDR2 LQKENI. The CDR3 DNA reads as TGTGCCAGCTCAGCTCGACAAGACCTTAACTCTGAAGCTTTCTTT. Translated: CASSARQDLNSEAFF.

CDR3 protein: CASSLRGLLNTGELFF. The CDR3 nucleotides read TGTGCCAGCAGCTTGAGAGGCCTGCTGAACACCGGGGAGCTGTTTTTT. The chain couples TRBV5-4 to TRBJ2-2; D gene ambiguous. V lost 1 base to trimming and J lost 1 base, with 11 bases between them. CDR1 and CDR2 from the germline V gene are SGHNT and YYREEE (reference sequence). This CDR3 comprises 16 residues.

J is TRBJ2-1 and V is TRBV9; 11 bases match TRBD2. Germline trimming cut 3 bases from V and 3 bases from J; bases unmatched to any gene: 2. The CDR3 runs 15 residues. Germline CDR1 SGDLS, CDR2 YYNGEE. The CDR3 nucleotides are TGTGCCAGCAGCGAGGGACTAGCGGTCTACAATGAGCAGTTCTTC. Protein: CASSEGLAVYNEQFF. The complete variable domain, with remaining parts taken from reference TRBV9 and TRBJ2-1, reads DSGVTQTPKHLITATGQRVTLRCSPRSGDLSVYWYQQSLDQGLQFLIQYYNGEERAKGNILERFSAQQFPDLHSELNLSSLELGDSALYFCASSEGLAVYNEQFFGPGTRLTVL.

This sequence joins TRBV21-1 and TRBJ2-1; no DNA check was done on the table's D call, TRBD2. TRBV21-1 is annotated as a pseudogene. This CDR3 comprises 21 residues. The CDR3: CASSKKGGTGVRLAGDNEQFF. The CDR3 DNA is TGTGCCAGCAGCAAGAAAGGGGGGACAGGGGTTAGACTAGCGGGAGACAATGAGCAGTTCTTC.

The chain recombines TRBV4-3 with TRBJ2-2; 7 bases map to TRBD2. V lost 2 bases, J lost 6 bases, and 3 bases stayed unmatched. CDR1 is LGHNA and CDR2 is YSLEER in the germline V gene. This CDR3 region has 14 residues. CDR3 sequence reads: CASSQTGGAGELFF. CDR3 nucleotides: TGCGCCAGCAGCCAAACGGGGGGAGCCGGGGAGCTGTTTTTT.

The rearrangement uses TRBV19 and TRBJ1-2; 7 bases line up with TRBD1. Per the germline V gene, CDR1 is LNHDA and CDR2 is SQIVND (reference sequence). CDR3 length equals 11 residues. The J segment lost 7 bases and the V segment lost 10 bases, leaving 6 bases of the junction unmatched. The CDR3 nucleotides are TGTGCCACCATGACAGGGCTTGGCTACACCTTC. Its protein is CATMTGLGYTF.

The chain employs TRBV18 and TRBJ1-3, with TRBD1 as a possible D gene (5 bases). Per the germline V gene, CDR1 is KGHSH and CDR2 is LQKENI. The CDR3 runs to 15 residues. V dropped 3 bases and J dropped 4 bases, with 13 bases sitting between them. CDR3 nucleotides: TGTGCCAGCTCACCCTCTCTAGGGGTAGGAAACACCATATATTTT. Its translation is CASSPSLGVGNTIYF. The full variable domain, in which reference TRBV18 and TRBJ1-3 provide the parts outside the CDR3, is NAGVMQNPRHLVRRRGQEARLRCSPMKGHSHVYWYRQLPEEGLKFMVYLQKENIIDESGMPKERFSAEFPKEGPSILRIQQVVRGDSAAYFCASSPSLGVGNTIYFGEGSWLTVV.

CDR3 amino acids: CAIRPSWNGGTEAFF. The CDR3 coding sequence is TGTGCCATCAGGCCTAGTTGGAACGGAGGAACTGAAGCTTTCTTT. The chain links TRBV10-3 to TRBJ1-1, with D uncertain. V shed 6 bases and J shed 5 bases, with 19 bases lying between them. The germline V gene encodes CDR1 ENHRY and CDR2 SYGVKD. The CDR3 extends over 15 amino acids.